These T cell receptor beta chains were read from a single sample in a study of blood T cell repertoires in COVID-19. The method was immunoSEQ multiplex PCR; TCRdb's version includes in-frame clones alone and lacks a portion of them. The sample carries 98,000 or so clones, just over 70% recorded once. The sample taken for sequencing was peripheral blood. The source is a woman between 40 and 50 years old with acute or convalescent COVID-19. CDR3s include the opening cysteine and the closing phenylalanine or tryptophan. D genes are given only for firm matches. Expanded clones get a size class; other rows say once, few or many, or leave the size out.

j_gene | len | d_gene | v_gene | abundance | CDR3nt | CDR3aa
TRBJ1-1 | 14 | . | TRBV18 | few | TGTGCCAGCTCGCCCTTTCAGGGGAACACTGAAGCTTTCTTT | CASSPFQGNTEAFF
TRBJ2-7 | 12 | . | TRBV9 | . | TGTGCCAGCAGCTCCACTGACTACGAGCAGTACTTC | CASSSTDYEQYF
TRBJ1-2 | 14 | . | TRBV6-5 | . | TGTGCCAGCCATCCCATCACTGATTCCTATGGCTACACCTTC | CASHPITDSYGYTF
TRBJ2-7 | 13 | . | TRBV18 | . | TGTGCCAGCTCAAGGGACATCCGCTACGAGCAGTACTTC | CASSRDIRYEQYF
TRBJ1-4 | 15 | . | TRBV11-2 | . | TGTGCCAGCAGCTTAACAGGAGTAAAGAATGAAAAACTGTTTTTT | CASSLTGVKNEKLFF
TRBJ1-2 | 16 | . | TRBV7-3 | . | TGTGCCAGCAGCTTAGGGCCCGCAGGGTCTAACTATGGCTACACCTTC | CASSLGPAGSNYGYTF
TRBJ2-2 | 16 | TRBD1 | TRBV7-9 | . | TGTGCCAGCAGCCCCCGGGACAGGGGGACCACCGGGGAGCTGTTTTTT | CASSPRDRGTTGELFF
TRBJ1-2 | 13 | TRBD1 | TRBV6-5 | few | TGTGCCAGCAGTTACTTGACAGGGGATGGCTACACCTTC | CASSYLTGDGYTF
TRBJ1-4 | 15 | . | TRBV5-4 | . | TGTGCCAGCAGCTCCGGAGGGGACGGCGCAGAAAAACTGTTTTTT | CASSSGGDGAEKLFF
TRBJ2-7 | 13 | . | TRBV10-2 | . | TGCGCCAGCAGTCCCGGGGTAGCGCGGGAGCAGTACTTC | CASSPGVAREQYF
TRBJ2-2 | 17 | TRBD2 | TRBV2 | . | TGTGCCAGCAGTTGGCTAGCGGGGGGGCCAGGGACCGGGGAGCTGTTTTTT | CASSWLAGGPGTGELFF
TRBJ1-5 | 16 | TRBD1 | TRBV13 | . | TGTGCCAGCAGCTATGTGGACAGGGGGAGAGATCAGCCCCAGCATTTT | CASSYVDRGRDQPQHF
TRBJ2-1 | 11 | . | TRBV14 | . | TGTGCCAGCTCAGGGTACAATGAGCAGTTCTTC | CASSGYNEQFF
TRBJ1-4 | 13 | . | TRBV19 | . | TGTGCCAGTAGCAACAGGGAACGCGAAAAACTGTTTTTT | CASSNREREKLFF
TRBJ2-7 | 13 | . | TRBV10-2 | . | TGCGCCACTTCTGTCTTAGATTCCTACGAGCAGTACTTC | CATSVLDSYEQYF
TRBJ1-1 | 18 | . | TRBV9 | few | TGTGCCAGCAGCGCTCGAGACTCCATAACAGGGCTGAACACTGAAGCTTTCTTT | CASSARDSITGLNTEAFF
TRBJ2-3 | 16 | . | TRBV5-1 | many | TGCGCCAGCAGCTTGGCCGTAACAGCCGGCTCAGATACGCAGTATTTT | CASSLAVTAGSDTQYF
TRBJ1-6 | 17 | . | TRBV30 | . | TGTGCCTGGAGTGTATGGTCAATGAGCTCCTATAATTCACCCCTCCACTTT | CAWSVWSMSSYNSPLHF
TRBJ2-5 | 15 | . | TRBV15 | . | TGTGCCACCAGCAGAGACTTACAGGCCCAAGAGACCCAGTACTTC | CATSRDLQAQETQYF
TRBJ1-5 | 14 | TRBD1 | TRBV20-1 | once | TGCAGTGCTAGTAAGGGGGCTAGCAATCAGCCCCAGCATTTT | CSASKGASNQPQHF
TRBJ2-2 | 14 | . | TRBV24-1 | . | TGTGCCACCAGTGATCGTCGTCGCACCGGGGAGCTGTTTTTT | CATSDRRRTGELFF
TRBJ2-1 | 13 | TRBD1 | TRBV19 | . | TGTGCCAGTAGTACAGGACAGGCTAATGAGCAGTTCTTC | CASSTGQANEQFF
TRBJ2-5 | 16 | TRBD1 | TRBV4-1 | . | TGCGCCAGCAGCCAATTGACAGGGGGGGACCGAGAGACCCAGTACTTC | CASSQLTGGDRETQYF
TRBJ2-3 | 15 | . | TRBV7-9 | . | TGTGCCAGCAGCTTAAGGAGGGCTAGCACAGATACGCAGTATTTT | CASSLRRASTDTQYF
TRBJ2-7 | 15 | . | TRBV9 | few | TGTGCCAGCAGCATAGCCGGGACTTCGGGCTACGAGCAGTACTTC | CASSIAGTSGYEQYF
TRBJ2-7 | 14 | TRBD1 | TRBV6-5 | few | TGTGCCAGCAGGGACAGGACCCCCCCCTACGAGCAGTACTTC | CASRDRTPPYEQYF
TRBJ1-2 | 12 | . | TRBV30 | . | TGTGCCTGGAGTCAAGAGCGGGGGGCCTACACCTTC | CAWSQERGAYTF
TRBJ2-3 | 16 | . | TRBV27 | . | TGTGCCAGCAGTTTATATCACGGGGATATCACAGATACGCAGTATTTT | CASSLYHGDITDTQYF
TRBJ1-5 | 16 | TRBD1 | TRBV30 | . | TGTGCCTGGAGTGTAGGACAGGGGATTAGCAATCAGCCCCAGCATTTT | CAWSVGQGISNQPQHF
TRBJ2-1 | 16 | TRBD2 | TRBV11-2 | . | TGTGCCAGCAGCTTGAGGCTCGGGGGGATTTACAATGAGCAGTTCTTC | CASSLRLGGIYNEQFF
TRBJ2-3 | 16 | . | TRBV2 | once | TGTGCCAGCATGCGGGGGCGGCAAACGGGCACAGATACGCAGTATTTT | CASMRGRQTGTDTQYF
TRBJ2-7 | 14 | TRBD2 | TRBV9 | . | TGTGCCAGCAGCGTAGGTGCGGGGGCCTACGAGCAGTACTTC | CASSVGAGAYEQYF
TRBJ1-1 | 15 | TRBD1 | TRBV3-1/TRBV3-2 | . | TGTGCCAGCAGCCCCCGGGACAGGGGTCACACTGAAGCTTTCTTT | CASSPRDRGHTEAFF
TRBJ2-7 | 14 | . | TRBV3-1/TRBV3-2 | . | TGTGCCAGCAGCGGTGCCGTTAGGCGGAGCGAGCAGTACTTC | CASSGAVRRSEQYF
TRBJ2-2 | 15 | . | TRBV5-1 | few | TGCGCCAGCAGCACGAGCGGTTTAAACACCGGGGAGCTGTTTTTT | CASSTSGLNTGELFF
TRBJ1-4 | 13 | . | TRBV5-1 | . | TGCGCCAGCAGCTTTGGAGGGGTGGAAAAACTGTTTTTT | CASSFGGVEKLFF
TRBJ2-7 | 11 | . | TRBV29-1 | few | TGCAGCGCGACAGTTACCTACGAGCAGTACTTC | CSATVTYEQYF
TRBJ2-3 | 14 | . | TRBV5-1 | few | TGCGCCAGCAGCTTGTCGGGGATCACAGATACGCAGTATTTT | CASSLSGITDTQYF
TRBJ2-5 | 13 | . | TRBV10-3 | many | TGTGCCATCAGTGTACGGCAGGAAGAGACCCAGTACTTC | CAISVRQEETQYF
TRBJ1-5 | 15 | TRBD1 | TRBV5-6 | . | TGTGCCAGCAGCGTAGGGGGCTTTGGCAATCAGCCCCAGCATTTT | CASSVGGFGNQPQHF
TRBJ2-3 | 16 | TRBD2 | TRBV5-1 | . | TGCGCCAGCAGCTTTACCGGGACTAGAGGCACAGATACGCAGTATTTT | CASSFTGTRGTDTQYF
TRBJ2-1 | 17 | . | TRBV20-1 | many | TGCAGTGCTAGTTTCCATCTAGCGCAGTACAACAACAATGAGCAGTTCTTC | CSASFHLAQYNNNEQFF
TRBJ2-7 | 15 | TRBD1 | TRBV6-5 | . | TGTGCCAGCACTTGGACAGGGGGCGGCTCCTACGAGCAGTACTTC | CASTWTGGGSYEQYF
TRBJ1-4 | 14 | . | TRBV5-1 | . | TGCGCCAGCAGCCCGACAAGCGGGGGTGAAAAACTGTTTTTT | CASSPTSGGEKLFF